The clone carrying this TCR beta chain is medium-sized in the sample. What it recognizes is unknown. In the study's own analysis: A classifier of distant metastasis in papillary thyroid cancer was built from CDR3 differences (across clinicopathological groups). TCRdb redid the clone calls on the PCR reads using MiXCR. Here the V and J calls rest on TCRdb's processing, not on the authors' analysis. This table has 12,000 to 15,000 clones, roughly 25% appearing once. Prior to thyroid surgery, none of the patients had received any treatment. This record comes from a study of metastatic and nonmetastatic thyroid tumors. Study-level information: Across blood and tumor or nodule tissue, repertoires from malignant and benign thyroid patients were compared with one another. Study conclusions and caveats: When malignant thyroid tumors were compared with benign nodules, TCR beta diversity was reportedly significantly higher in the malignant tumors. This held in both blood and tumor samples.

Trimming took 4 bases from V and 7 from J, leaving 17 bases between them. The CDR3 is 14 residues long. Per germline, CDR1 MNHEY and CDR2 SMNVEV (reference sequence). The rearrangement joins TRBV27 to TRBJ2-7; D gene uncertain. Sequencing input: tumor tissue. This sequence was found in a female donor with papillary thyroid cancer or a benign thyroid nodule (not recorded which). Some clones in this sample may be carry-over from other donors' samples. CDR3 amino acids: CASSSTDSWWEQYF. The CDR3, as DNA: TGTGCCAGCAGTTCCACCGATTCCTGGTGGGAGCAGTACTTC.